The 25 T cell receptor beta chains below come from one sample, sequenced in a study of vaccination and CD4 T cells after COVID-19. Cultured CD4+ T cells had their DNA profiled by the Oncomine TCR Beta short-read assay. TCRdb used MiXCR to reprocess the PCR reads, holding one entry per CDR3 protein. The sample contains about 15,000 distinct CDR3 sequences, around 50% of which appear only once. Described treatment: roughly 10-day PBMC culture with coronavirus spike peptide pools or control peptides (ViraFEST assay). No cognate antigen is known for these TCRs. The source material was CD4+ T cells from blood, cultured in vitro. All receptors derive from a human donor who had recovered from COVID-19.

This clonotype was seen a handful of times. This sequence joins TRBV6-5 and TRBJ1-5; D may be TRBD1 (6 bases). V was cut by 4 bases and J by 6 bases, with 19 bases left in between. Looked up from germline, CDR1 is MNHEY and CDR2 is SVGAGI. The CDR3 runs 16 residues. The chain's CDR3 is CASSSGGAGRGQPQHF. The CDR3 DNA follows: TGTGCCAGCAGTTCGGGTGGGGCCGGCAGGGGTCAGCCCCAGCATTTT.

The chain carries TRBV10-3 and TRBJ1-6, with D tentatively TRBD1 (6 bases). The CDR3 sequence is 13 residues long. Trimming shortened V by 7 bases and J by 4 bases, and 8 bases separated the two germline ends. Germline V gene sequence: CDR1 ENHRY, CDR2 SYGVKD. CDR3 sequence: CAITGQYNSPLHF. CDR3 sequence (DNA): TGTGCCATCACAGGACAGTATAATTCACCCCTCCACTTT.

This chain joins TRBV6-1 and TRBJ2-3, with 8 bases aligning to TRBD2. V gave up 2 bases and J gave up 6 bases; unmatched junction bases: 10. Per germline, CDR1 MNHNS and CDR2 SASEGT. CDR3 length: 16 residues. CDR3 region: CASSELRSGRRDTQYF. In nucleotides, the CDR3 is TGTGCCAGCAGTGAATTAAGAAGCGGGAGACGGGATACGCAGTATTTT.

The chain employs TRBV7-6 and TRBJ2-1, with 13 bases aligning to TRBD2. The germline V gene has CDR1 SGHVS and CDR2 FNYEAQ. This CDR3 is 14 amino acids long. The V and J ends lost 5 bases and 14 bases, in that order; junction bases with no gene match: 9. The DNA for the CDR3 is TGTGCCAGCAGCAAAACTAGCGGGAGGGTGGAGAAGTTCTTC. Translated, it gives CASSKTSGRVEKFF. The entire variable domain, with the rest obtained from reference TRBV7-6 and TRBJ2-1, is as follows: GAGVSQSPRYKVTKRGQDVALRCDPISGHVSLYWYRQALGQGPEFLTYFNYEAQQDKSGLPNDRFSAERPEGSISTLTIQRTEQRDSAMYRCASSKTSGRVEKFFGPGTRLTVL.

The chain has TRBV28 and TRBJ1-1; 7 nucleotides line up with TRBD1. Germline V gives CDR1 MDHEN, CDR2 SYDVKM. CDR3 size: 13 residues. V lost 5 bases, J lost 2 bases, and 2 bases stayed unmatched. CDR3 loop: CASSGTVNTEAFF. CDR3 coding DNA: TGTGCCAGCAGTGGGACAGTCAACACTGAAGCTTTCTTT. Supplemented by reference TRBV28 and TRBJ1-1, the full variable domain reads DVKVTQSSRYLVKRTGEKVFLECVQDMDHENMFWYRQDPGLGLRLIYFSYDVKMKEKGDIPEGYSVSREKKERFSLILESASTNQTSMYLCASSGTVNTEAFFGQGTRLTVV.

This clonotype was counted only a few times. V usage is TRBV10-3 and J usage is TRBJ1-1; D is undetermined. Looked up from germline, CDR1 is ENHRY and CDR2 is SYGVKD. The CDR3 is made up of 12 amino acids. V was clipped by 2 bases and J by 5 bases, with 6 bases between them. Written as DNA, the CDR3 is TGTGCCATCAGTGAGCCCGGAACTGAAGCTTTCTTT. This codes for CAISEPGTEAFF.

The chain carries TRBV28 and TRBJ1-5; no definite D call. The germline V gene has CDR1 MDHEN and CDR2 SYDVKM. The CDR3 is 14 amino acids. V gave up 3 bases and J gave up 0 bases, with 6 bases separating them. Written as DNA, the CDR3 is TGTGCCAGCAGTTTGCGGGGTAGCAATCAGCCCCAGCATTTT. The encoded protein is CASSLRGSNQPQHF.

The chain recombines TRBV27 with TRBJ2-5, with TRBD1 as a possible D gene (6 bases). Deletions cut 6 bases from V and 1 base from J, with 12 bases between. Germline values: CDR1 MNHEY, CDR2 SMNVEV (reference sequence). This CDR3 comprises 14 residues. CDR3 region: CASSPGQLQETQYF. CDR3 nucleotide sequence: TGTGCCAGCAGCCCTGGACAGCTCCAAGAGACCCAGTACTTC.

The table lists this clonotype with a few counts. The chain joins TRBV7-9 to TRBJ2-5; weak D call: TRBD2 (5 bases). CDR1 SEHNR and CDR2 FQNEAQ come from the germline V gene (reference sequence). Trimming stripped 5 bases from V and 3 bases from J, with 22 bases between. The length of the CDR3 is 17 residues. The CDR3 region is CASSPVYVRRTEETQYF. The CDR3, as DNA: TGTGCCAGCAGCCCCGTTTACGTCAGGAGGACCGAAGAGACCCAGTACTTC.

The J gene is TRBJ2-5, the V gene TRBV5-4, with TRBD1 matching 7 bases. Trimming took 0 bases from V and 3 from J; bases not matched to a gene: 5. CDR3 size: 15 residues. CDR1 and CDR2 from the germline V gene are SGHNT and YYREEE (reference sequence). CDR3: CASSLDRGQEETQYF. As DNA, the CDR3 is TGTGCCAGCAGCTTGGATAGGGGGCAGGAAGAGACCCAGTACTTC.

CDR3 bases: TGTGCCAGCAGCCCCGCCGGGAGTAACTATGGCTACACCTTC. Translation gives CASSPAGSNYGYTF. The chain recombines TRBV7-9 with TRBJ1-2; D is uncertain. Per germline, CDR1 SEHNR and CDR2 FQNEAQ (reference sequence). V lost 5 bases and J lost 1, with 11 bases in between. The CDR3 covers 14 residues.

This clonotype is large (0.1 to 1%) within its sample. This chain joins TRBV12-3 or TRBV12-4 and TRBJ1-2; tentative D call: TRBD1 (6 bases). The germline V and J ends were trimmed by 8 bases and 4 bases, with 17 bases remaining between them. CDR3 size: 14 residues. In nucleotides, the CDR3 is TGTGCCAGCCACCCGGGGGGAGGGGGCTATGGCTACACCTTC. This sequence encodes CASHPGGGGYGYTF.

This clonotype was seen a handful of times. The rearrangement links TRBV30 to TRBJ1-2; D gene ambiguous. The CDR3 extends over 13 amino acids. V lost 3 bases to trimming and J lost 1 base, with 9 bases between them. Looked up from germline, CDR1 is GTSNPN and CDR2 is SVGIG (reference sequence). The CDR3 region is CAWSLGDNYGYTF. In nucleotides, the CDR3 is TGTGCCTGGAGCCTCGGGGATAACTATGGCTACACCTTC.

This chain uses TRBV20-1 with TRBJ1-2; no clear D. V dropped 3 bases and J dropped 8 bases, with 10 bases sitting between them. This CDR3 is built from 11 residues. Germline V CDR1 and CDR2: DFQATT, SNEGSKA (reference sequence). The CDR3 here is CSASLVKGYTF. Here the CDR3 DNA reads TGCAGTGCTAGTTTGGTGAAGGGCTACACCTTC.

The chain links TRBV12-3 or TRBV12-4 to TRBJ2-2, with 7 bases fitting TRBD1. V was clipped by 6 bases and J by 1 base; unmatched bases: 5. The CDR3 totals 15 residues. The CDR3 DNA sequence: TGTGCCAGCAGGCGCCGGGACAGGAACACCGGGGAGCTGTTTTTT. Protein product: CASRRRDRNTGELFF.

This chain links TRBV7-3 with TRBJ1-2; D possibly corresponds to TRBD1 (6 bases). V was pared by 5 bases and J by 1 base, with 14 bases between. Germline V gene sequence: CDR1 SGHTA, CDR2 FQGTGA. This CDR3 has 15 residues. As DNA, the CDR3 is TGTGCCAGCAGCCCACAGGGACGGGATAACTATGGCTACACCTTC. Its translation is CASSPQGRDNYGYTF.

This chain links TRBV6-1 with TRBJ2-3; D gene unclear. The CDR3 length is 14 residues. Trimming pared 5 bases from V and 2 bases from J, leaving 11 bases between. Germline loops: CDR1 MNHNS, CDR2 SASEGT. The CDR3 nucleotides are TGTGCCAGCAGTATCAGGCAGATCACAGATACGCAGTATTTT. It specifies CASSIRQITDTQYF.

The chain combines TRBV6-1 with TRBJ2-1, with D perhaps assigned TRBD1 or TRBD2 (6 bases each). This CDR3 spans 17 amino acids. With 7 bases removed from V and 0 bases from J, the gap between germline ends came to 19 bases. Germline CDR1 and CDR2: MNHNS and SASEGT. This CDR3 is CASTRQASASSYNEQFF. For the CDR3, the DNA is TGTGCCAGCACCCGACAGGCTAGCGCGAGCTCCTACAATGAGCAGTTCTTC.

This clonotype has a handful of counts. The chain combines TRBV20-1 with TRBJ2-3; perhaps TRBD2 as D (5 bases). CDR3 length: 12 amino acids. Germline CDR1 DFQATT, CDR2 SNEGSKA (reference sequence). Trimming pared 7 bases from V and 1 base from J, leaving 9 bases between. The DNA for the CDR3 is TGCAGTGGGGGAGAGGGCACAGATACGCAGTATTTT. Translating it yields CSGGEGTDTQYF.

The genes are TRBV20-1 and TRBJ1-5; 7 bases map to TRBD1. Germline values: CDR1 DFQATT, CDR2 SNEGSKA (reference sequence). Trimming removed 6 bases from V and 6 bases from J; junction bases left unmatched: 14. The CDR3 loop spans 15 amino acids. CDR3 sequence (DNA): TGCAGTGCCGCCGGGACAGCCTTCCGGGGTCAGCCCCAGCATTTT. Translating it yields CSAAGTAFRGQPQHF.

V gene TRBV14 combines with J gene TRBJ2-7; D unclear. This CDR3 has 12 residues. V was pared by 6 bases and J by 7 bases, with 13 bases between. From germline, CDR1 is SGHDN and CDR2 FVKESK. CDR3 sequence reads: CASRRELGEQYF. Written as DNA, the CDR3 is TGTGCCAGCAGACGAGAACTGGGGGAGCAGTACTTC.

V and J are TRBV20-1 and TRBJ2-5; TRBD1 or TRBD2 may be the D gene (5 bases each). Germline loops: CDR1 DFQATT, CDR2 SNEGSKA (reference sequence). This CDR3 contains 15 residues. The V gene lost 6 bases and the J gene lost 2 bases, with 19 bases spanning the gap. As DNA, the CDR3 is TGCAGTGCCCATGGGGCTAGGAGCGGACAAGAGACCCAGTACTTC. It translates to CSAHGARSGQETQYF.

This chain uses TRBV30 with TRBJ1-1; D possibly corresponds to TRBD1 (5 bases). Deletions cut 0 bases from V and 2 bases from J, with 10 bases between. This CDR3 spans 14 amino acids. The germline V gene encodes CDR1 GTSNPN and CDR2 SVGIG (reference sequence). The CDR3: CAWSVLGENTEAFF. The CDR3 DNA sequence: TGTGCCTGGAGTGTACTGGGGGAAAACACTGAAGCTTTCTTT.

The rearrangement links TRBV24-1 to TRBJ1-2; D may be TRBD1 (6 bases). The CDR3 length is 13 residues. V lost 3 bases and J 4 bases, leaving 8 bases between the germline ends. Germline CDR1 is KGHDR and CDR2 is SFDVKD. This CDR3 reads CATSDTDSYGYTF. The CDR3 coding sequence is TGTGCCACCAGTGATACGGACAGCTATGGCTACACCTTC.

J is TRBJ2-1 and V is TRBV10-3; tentatively, D is TRBD2 (5 bases). The CDR3 consists of 12 residues. Germline CDR1 and CDR2: ENHRY and SYGVKD. Deletions cut 6 bases from V and 2 bases from J, with 5 bases between. The CDR3 is CAIRGAYNEQFF. The DNA of the CDR3 is TGTGCCATCAGGGGAGCCTACAATGAGCAGTTCTTC.